The 6 T cell receptor beta chains below all came from one sample that was sequenced in a study of T cells after yellow fever vaccination. Using its own MiXCR run on the 5' RACE reads, TCRdb lists one record per CDR3 protein. This table has about 230,000 distinct CDR3 sequences, roughly 6.2% appearing once. The sequenced sample was CD4+ T cells sorted from PBMCs, obtained on the day of the yellow fever booster vaccination. The receptors here all came from a man under 40 who received the YFV17D yellow fever vaccine.

This clonotype was counted a few times. This chain connects TRBV7-2 to TRBJ2-1, with 9 bases aligning to TRBD2. Germline V gene data show CDR1 as SGHTA and CDR2 as FQGNSA. The V and J ends lost 6 bases and 6 bases, in that order; junction bases with no gene match: 9. The CDR3 spans 15 residues. The CDR3 region has the DNA TGTGCCAGCAGGCCGAGACCTAGCGGGGTCAATGAGCAGTTCTTC. It codes for CASRPRPSGVNEQFF.

This clonotype was counted ten times or more. V gene TRBV7-9 combines with J gene TRBJ2-3; D is uncertain. CDR1 and CDR2 from the germline V gene are SEHNR and FQNEAQ (reference sequence). There are 16 residues in the CDR3. Trimming pared 5 bases from V and 0 bases from J, leaving 15 bases between. CDR3: CASSVLSRRSTDTQYF. In nucleotides, the CDR3 is TGTGCCAGCAGCGTCCTCAGCAGGCGCAGCACAGATACGCAGTATTTT.

This chain joins TRBV16 and TRBJ2-5; tentative D call: TRBD1 (6 bases). Deletions cut 4 bases from V and 0 bases from J, with 9 bases between. The CDR3 has 14 residues. The germline gives CDR1 KGHSY, CDR2 FQNENV. CDR3 region: CASSRQADQETQYF. CDR3 coding DNA: TGTGCCAGCAGCCGACAGGCCGACCAAGAGACCCAGTACTTC.

This clonotype has just a few counts. The chain is built from TRBV20-1 and TRBJ2-6, with D perhaps TRBD2 (6 bases). Trimming removed 6 bases at V and 1 base at J, with 13 bases between. Germline V CDR1 and CDR2: DFQATT, SNEGSKA (reference sequence). The CDR3 runs to 15 residues. CDR3 loop: CSASRRESGANVLTF. CDR3 bases: TGCAGTGCATCCCGGAGGGAGTCTGGGGCCAACGTCCTGACTTTC.

This chain uses TRBV20-1 with TRBJ2-5; D might be TRBD1 or TRBD2, each matching 5 bases. V shed 1 base and J shed 5 bases, with 14 bases lying between them. The germline gives CDR1 DFQATT, CDR2 SNEGSKA (reference sequence). There are 14 residues in the CDR3. DNA for the CDR3: TGCAGTGCTAGAGTGAGGGGATTACGGGAGACCCAGTACTTC. Translated, it gives CSARVRGLRETQYF.

This clonotype was detected only a few times. The chain employs TRBV9 and TRBJ2-3, with TRBD2 matching 8 bases. The CDR3 totals 16 residues. The V gene's germline CDR1 is SGDLS and CDR2 YYNGEE. With 3 bases clipped from V and 3 bases from J, the junction kept 9 bases outside the gene matches. In DNA, the CDR3 is TGTGCCAGCAGCGCCCGGGGGGGCCGCGGGACAGATACGCAGTATTTT. As protein: CASSARGGRGTDTQYF.